This T cell receptor (beta chain) was identified in a study of cytomegalovirus exposure and HLA in healthy donors (dated by TCRdb to the late 2010s). The study in broad terms: According to an earlier analysis of a few hundred of the donors, about 170 million T cells yielded some 110 million unique TCR beta sequences and about 300 Gb of sequence data. To predict cytomegalovirus infection status, the study combined high-throughput TCR immunosequencing, statistical association of individual TCRs with disease status, and machine learning. The study profiled the T cell repertoires of about 640 subjects by immunosequencing and related them to cytomegalovirus serostatus. Approximately 300 gigabases of sequencing data and some 85 million unique TCR sequences were included in an early release covering 550 to 650 HLA-typed donors. A later analysis re-examined previously published TCR beta repertoires from just over 650 donors and added high-resolution HLA genotyping to investigate patterns of TCR occurrence. Among some 410 genotyped donors of the cohort, an average of 235,054 unique TCR beta nucleotide sequences were sequenced per donor, 15% to 20% of them non-productive. The study aimed to test whether cataloging public T cell receptors could reveal signatures of past pathogen exposure. Roughly 5 DR-DQ haplotypes were treated as single units for association and clustering because of strong linkage in the cohort. Donor age, sex, ethnicity and CMV serostatus were compiled together with the repertoire data. A separate validation cohort of 100 to 150 different subjects was used in addition to the 666-subject first cohort. Rather than drawing on any new phenotypic data, the later analysis identified candidate immune exposures from TCR beta sequences and the way those sequences occurred across donors. Typing coverage differed by locus: A, B, C, DRB1 and DQB1 were typed in about 629-640 donors, DQA1 in 522, DPA1 in some 600, and DPB1 in approximately 450. Every repertoire in the discovery cohort had been generated on one and the same sequencing platform. HLA typing covered class I and class II loci at four-digit resolution. Genome-wide SNP genotypes for about 65% of the roughly 700 donors were used in a later genetic analysis, which treated that subset as a discovery cohort. Of the 300 to 500 genotyped donors, less than 90% were placed in the genetic ancestry cluster associated with self-reported Caucasian donors. To decide whether each TCR beta V gene segment behaved as functional or pseudogenic, an earlier analysis of approximately 620 of the donors relied on high-throughput TCR beta sequencing. What the research found in general, with its limitations: In a later genetic analysis, fewer N-insertions in productive TCRs were reported among donors in an Asian-associated ancestry cluster than the roughly 640-donor mean. In vitro tests confirmed that a few of the cytomegalovirus-associated TCR beta chains recognize cytomegalovirus antigens. In this cohort, only TCR beta chains were sequenced, and detectable features were limited by the absence of alpha or paired-chain data. Broadly in line with IMGT annotations, most TCR beta V segments showed up in productive rearrangements about 90% or about 30% of the time in an earlier analysis of roughly 590 of the donors. A later analysis reported that several top co-occurrence clusters appeared linked to parvovirus B19, influenza, CMV and Epstein-Barr virus. In a later analysis, the rate of TCR association differed among HLA loci, with DRB1 alleles having the most associated TCRs and HLA-C alleles having the fewest. In a later analysis, most CMV-associated TCR beta chains were found to appear HLA-restricted, with HLA associations seemingly driven largely by CMV exposure. The authors suggested that the approach could potentially be extended to other disease states and immunological phenotypes. A later analysis found that HLA-associated TCR beta chains were more clonally expanded and had lower generation probabilities than equally common non-associated chains. The study listed 164 TCR beta chains as associated with cytomegalovirus. Linkage disequilibrium might explain the correlated functional status among segregating V segments, but an unknown experimental factor could not be ruled out. CMV serostatus was the only immune exposure information available for the cohort. When HLA alleles, especially DR and DQ, strongly co-occurred, attributing TCR associations to individual alleles was difficult. The sequencing pipeline was judged likely to have produced a cluster of highly shared sequence variants as a technical artifact. A further reported finding was that TCR beta sequences accurately predicted the HLA-A and HLA-B alleles for most subjects in the first cohort. Cytomegalovirus status was reported to be diagnosed by the classifier with high specificity and sensitivity in both the original and validation cohorts. In a later analysis, about 17,000 TCR beta sequences were associated with specific HLA alleles at a false discovery rate of 0.05. An association between a missense DCLRE1C variant and V-gene and J-gene trimming of TCR beta chains was found in a later genetic analysis and replicated in an independent cohort. Most TCR sequences were observed very rarely across donors, whereas some public TCRs were present in many individuals. Because HLA typing was missing for some donors at each locus, association tests included only the typed subset. Presence/absence analyses assumed roughly uniform sequencing depth across donors, an assumption that may not hold. Because counts were too low, seventeen rarely observed V segments, including chromosome 9 orphons, were excluded from the earlier analysis of about 500 of the donors. Some IMGT-functional V segments, including TRBV6-2 and TRBV6-3, could not be told apart with the 87-base-pair reads, so those segments were excluded.

With regard to this clone: This clone's antigen is unknown. The input lacks base qualities; no much larger clone sits a single base away. Distinct nucleotide sequences in the sample also encode this CDR3.

Deletion took 1 base off V and 8 bases off J, with a span of 8 bases between the germline ends. The CDR3 contains 12 residues, cysteine and phenylalanine counted. CDR3 DNA is the only sequence kept; it has 36 bases, read in frame from the first base. From the germline V gene (reference sequence), CDR1 is LNHDA and CDR2 is SQIVND. The cohort was made up of approximately 670 healthy bone marrow donors. Cohort members were all nominally healthy when sampled, although unrecorded immune exposures were likely present. The donor was CMV seronegative and belonged to the group of roughly 330 seronegative cohort members. Each donor provided a peripheral blood sample, and peripheral blood mononuclear cells were used for TCR beta sequencing. The Qiagen DNeasy Blood Extraction Kit was used to extract genomic DNA from the blood cell samples. The library was produced with the immunoSEQ multiplex PCR assay. A mixture of 60 forward primers for TCR Vbeta segments and 13 reverse primers for TCR Jbeta segments was used in the multiplex PCR. The CDR3 region of rearranged TCR beta genes was amplified from genomic DNA by a multiplex PCR assay. On the Illumina HiSeq System, the amplified TCR beta libraries were sequenced as 87-base-pair reads. The source study handled its data this way. A later analysis counted tens of millions of unique TCR beta chains across the 650 to 800 repertoires, and 9.5 million to 11 million of these chains were shared by at least two donors. Raw reads were error-corrected and collapsed into unique sequences by a nearest-neighbor algorithm in which closely related sequences were merged to remove PCR and sequencing errors. Alignment of CDR3 sequences to IMGT reference sequences was used to assign V, D and J gene segments. Each retained sequence needed at least a six-nucleotide match to both a V gene segment and a J gene segment. Rearrangements were called productive when the CDR3 lacked stop codons and stayed in frame with V and J; all others were non-productive. Following IMGT convention, CDR3 was defined as the stretch from the second conserved V-encoded cysteine to the conserved J-encoded phenylalanine. Sequences without an unambiguous match to a single V gene segment were excluded from the earlier analysis of almost 600 of the donors. In an earlier analysis of several hundred of the donors, V segments were called functional above 56.7% productive rearrangements and were called segregating when the between-donor standard deviation exceeded 5%. A statistical classification framework was built for diagnosing cytomegalovirus status from the catalog of TCR beta chain sequences. V and J gene assignment, in a later analysis, came from comparing TCR nucleotide sequences with IMGT/GENE-DB human TR gene sequences. In a later analysis, CDR3 sequences and most-parsimonious VDJ recombination scenarios were assigned using the TCRdist pipeline. A later analysis defined each TCR beta chain by its CDR3 amino acid sequence plus V-gene family, and excluded reads lacking a unique V-gene family. A later analysis removed nearly 600 highly shared, low-generation-probability nucleotide sequences to deal with suspected cross-contamination and a sequencing artifact. For each public chain, a later analysis derived a clonal expansion index from normalized ranks of inferred template counts within each repertoire. Generation probabilities in a later analysis came from a VDJ recombination model fitted to out-of-frame rearrangements, and those results were checked against IGoR. In a later analysis, TCR-TCR, TCR-HLA and TCR-CMV co-occurrence was scored with hypergeometric tests, and a repertoire-size bias correction was applied to TCR pairs. In a later analysis, false discovery rates were estimated by permuting HLA or CMV assignments 20 times. In a later analysis, co-occurring TCRs were grouped with DBSCAN, and TCRdist sequence similarity was added when clustering was performed within HLA-allele-positive subsets. Repertoires with fewer than 30,000 or more than 120,000 public chains, plus five repertoires with anomalous nucleotide sharing, were excluded from co-occurrence clustering. TCRdb retrieved this table from immuneACCESS and kept in-frame rearrangements only. Not all clones are present; in checked studies, unresolved V genes account for under half, and no reason is known for the remainder. The V and J calls and clone size are taken from that table; D and trimming were inferred from the DNA. Here the sample has 90,000 to 100,000 clones; about 80% occur a single time. 2% to 2.5% of the sample is taken by the ten largest.

The chain employs TRBV19 and TRBJ1-1; TRBD1 could be the D gene, as 5 bases match. The receptor was isolated from a man aged 35-49 years in good health and CMV-seronegative. The sample consisted of PBMCs. The CDR3 loop reads CASSIGRTEAFF. In nucleotides, the sequence is TGTGCCAGTAGTATAGGCCGGACAGAAGCTTTCTTT.